These 23 T cell receptor beta chains share one sample of origin, sequenced in a study of beta chain features in type 1 diabetes (dated by TCRdb to 2016 to 2019). The library was generated by the immunoSEQ multiplex PCR assay. All of the isolated RNA was reverse transcribed with the High Capacity cDNA Reverse Transcription Kit, so expressed TCRB transcripts were sequenced. Drawn from immuneACCESS, this table holds only the in-frame rearrangements with V and J called that TCRdb kept. Clones are partly lost; checked studies trace under half to an unresolved V gene and leave the rest unexplained. Within this sample are over 120,000 clones, with around 8.7% of them counted one time only. Roughly 0.7% of the sample belongs to the ten largest clones. The sample consisted of central memory CD4+ T cells from blood. The source of these receptors is a man aged 18 to 30 in good health.

V and J are TRBV6-5 and TRBJ1-3; TRBD1 might be the D (6 bases). Germline V gene lookup returns CDR1 MNHEY and CDR2 SVGAGI. V lost 4 bases and J lost 0, with 10 bases in between. CDR3 size: 15 residues. Written as DNA, the CDR3 is TGTGCCAGCAGTTCGTCAGGGGTCTCTGGAAACACCATATATTTT. Its protein is CASSSSGVSGNTIYF.

The chain recombines TRBV4-3 with TRBJ2-1; D is unresolved. The CDR3 has 15 residues. Trimming removed 1 base at V and 13 bases at J, with 20 bases between. The germline V gene encodes CDR1 LGHNA and CDR2 YSLEER. The CDR3 DNA reads TGCGCCAGCAGCCAAGTCGCTGGTGGTGTGACATTCCAGTTCTTC. It yields the protein CASSQVAGGVTFQFF.

This clone appeared a few times. The CDR3 here is CASSWDRGNTGELFF. The CDR3 DNA reads as TGTGCCAGCAGTTGGGACAGGGGGAACACCGGGGAGCTGTTTTTT. The chain is built from TRBV6-5 and TRBJ2-2; 10 positions match TRBD1. This CDR3 has 15 residues. Per germline, CDR1 MNHEY and CDR2 SVGAGI. V trimming: 4 bases; J trimming: 1 base; junction bases outside the gene matches: 0.

This chain connects TRBV4-3 to TRBJ1-2, with D possibly TRBD1 on 5 matching bases. The CDR3 loop spans 16 amino acids. CDR1 is LGHNA, CDR2 YSLEER, per germline. The ends were cut back, 1 base at V and 7 bases at J, with 19 bases in the middle. Here the CDR3 DNA reads TGCGCCAGCAGCCAAGTGGGGGGAGAGGGAGCGGTTGGCTACACCTTC. It translates to CASSQVGGEGAVGYTF.

J is TRBJ2-7 and V is TRBV7-9; 10 nucleotides align to TRBD1. This CDR3 comprises 14 residues. Germline V gene lookup returns CDR1 SEHNR and CDR2 FQNEAQ (reference sequence). V lost 4 bases and J lost 4; bases outside the gene matches: 4. The CDR3 nucleotides read TGTGCCAGCAGCTGGGGGACAGGGGATTACGAGCAGTACTTC. Amino acid sequence: CASSWGTGDYEQYF.

The chain uses TRBV5-6 and TRBJ1-2; D perhaps matches TRBD1 (5 bases). CDR3 size: 14 residues. Germline loops: CDR1 SGHDT, CDR2 YYEEEE. V dropped 0 bases and J dropped 4 bases, with 10 bases sitting between them. The CDR3, as DNA: TGTGCCAGCAGCTTGGACCATAGGGGCTATGGCTACACCTTC. Its protein product is CASSLDHRGYGYTF.

This clone is a singleton in its sample. The chain uses TRBV6-5 and TRBJ1-6; weak D call: TRBD1 (6 bases). The CDR3 is 15 amino acids. Deletions cut 6 bases from V and 8 bases from J, with 17 bases between. From germline, CDR1 is MNHEY and CDR2 SVGAGI. CDR3 region: CASSRGRGRDSPLHF. For the CDR3, the DNA is TGTGCCAGCAGCAGAGGCAGGGGTCGGGATTCACCCCTCCACTTT.

V usage is TRBV6-5 and J usage is TRBJ2-1, with TRBD1 matching 8 bases. CDR3 length: 14 residues. The germline gives CDR1 MNHEY, CDR2 SVGAGI. V dropped 5 bases and J dropped 5; count of bases not matched to a gene: 5. As DNA, the CDR3 is TGTGCCAGCAGTGGACAGGGTTTCGACAATGAGCAGTTCTTC. Its translation: CASSGQGFDNEQFF.

The chain carries TRBV6-6 and TRBJ2-5; D might be TRBD2 (5 bases). TRBJ2-7 explains the end of the DNA better; the J call may be wrong. The CDR3 extends over 14 amino acids. The V gene's germline CDR1 is MNHNY and CDR2 SVGAGI (reference sequence). CDR3 loop: CASSSVRGSYEQYF. Here the CDR3 DNA reads TGTGCCAGCAGTTCCGTCCGGGGATCCTACGAGCAGTACTTC.

The V call is TRBV5-1, the J call TRBJ2-3; the D gene is possibly TRBD1 (6 bases). Germline V CDR1 and CDR2: SGHRS, YFSETQ. CDR3 size: 15 residues. Trimming removed 1 base at V and 5 bases at J, with 14 bases between. DNA of the CDR3: TGCGCCAGCAGCTTGATACCCCAGGGGAAAGATACGCAGTATTTT. Translating it yields CASSLIPQGKDTQYF.

The V gene is TRBV7-3, the J gene TRBJ1-4, with 8 positions matching TRBD1. J gave up 6 bases and V 3 bases, and 9 bases lay outside the gene matches. The CDR3 is made up of 16 amino acids. CDR1 SGHTA and CDR2 FQGTGA come from the germline V gene. The CDR3, as DNA: TGTGCCAGCAGCTTGGGGGTGAGACAGGGGTATGAAAAACTGTTTTTT. It yields the protein CASSLGVRQGYEKLFF.

The chain recombines TRBV7-9 with TRBJ2-7; the match to TRBD1 covers 9 bases. This CDR3 spans 17 amino acids. Trimming took 5 bases from V and 2 from J; bases not matched to a gene: 13. Per germline, CDR1 SEHNR and CDR2 FQNEAQ (reference sequence). CDR3 region: CASSRGGRGQGPYEQYF. Here the CDR3 DNA reads TGTGCCAGCAGCAGAGGGGGTCGGGGACAGGGCCCCTACGAGCAGTACTTC.

The V and J genes are TRBV6-5 and TRBJ2-1; 7 nucleotides agree with TRBD1. This CDR3 contains 15 residues. The V gene's germline CDR1 is MNHEY and CDR2 SVGAGI. Germline trimming cut 2 bases from V and 5 bases from J; bases unmatched to any gene: 6. The CDR3 sequence: CASSYKGQWDNEQFF. The CDR3 coding sequence is TGTGCCAGCAGTTACAAGGGACAGTGGGACAATGAGCAGTTCTTC.

This clone was counted between two and nine times. This chain joins TRBV2 and TRBJ2-7; a weak D match, TRBD1 (6 bases). The V end was cut by 7 bases, the J end by 5 bases, with 12 bases between. The CDR3 extends over 12 amino acids. Germline CDR1 and CDR2: SNHLY and FYNNEI. Here the CDR3 DNA reads TGTGCCAGCATGATGACAGGTAACGAGCAGTACTTC. Translation: CASMMTGNEQYF.

There are a few counts of this clone. The rearrangement joins TRBV7-3 to TRBJ2-3; 9 bases are shared with TRBD2. The CDR3 is 18 residues long. CDR1 and CDR2 from the germline V gene are SGHTA and FQGTGA. The trim removed 2 bases at V and 0 bases at J, leaving 9 bases unmatched. The CDR3 region has the DNA TGTGCCAGCAGCTTAGCGTCGTCTAGCGGGGCTAGCACAGATACGCAGTATTTT. It encodes CASSLASSSGASTDTQYF.

Remarks on this clone: Other DNA sequences in this sample translate to the same CDR3. The chain employs TRBV11-3 and TRBJ2-2, with 12 positions matching TRBD2. Trimming cost V 4 bases and J 8 bases; bases outside gene matches: 2. The germline V gene encodes CDR1 SGHNT and CDR2 YENEEA. This CDR3 is 14 amino acids long. The CDR3 DNA reads TGTGCCAGCAGCTCGGGACTAGCGGGTGGGGAGCTGTTTTTT. The encoded protein is CASSSGLAGGELFF.

This sequence joins TRBV4-2 and TRBJ2-2, with 10 bases identical to TRBD1. V lost 3 bases and J lost 5; bases outside the gene matches: 9. The germline V gene encodes CDR1 LGHNA and CDR2 YNFKEQ. The CDR3 spans 17 residues. This chain's CDR3 is CASSHDADRGRTGELFF. In DNA, the CDR3 is TGTGCCAGCAGCCACGATGCCGACAGGGGGCGGACCGGGGAGCTGTTTTTT.

The chain combines TRBV6-4 with TRBJ2-5, with 13 bases lining up with TRBD2. The CDR3 loop spans 18 amino acids. With 0 bases clipped from V and 0 bases from J, the junction kept 4 bases outside the gene matches. Germline CDR1 is MRHNA and CDR2 is SNTAGT. CDR3 protein: CASSDSGTSGAYQETQYF. CDR3 in DNA: TGTGCCAGCAGTGACTCTGGGACTAGCGGGGCGTACCAAGAGACCCAGTACTTC.

This clone has just a few counts. The rearrangement uses TRBV7-9 and TRBJ2-7, with TRBD2 identical over 9 bases. The CDR3 has 16 residues. V was pared by 4 bases and J by 2 bases, with 9 bases of the junction left unmatched. CDR1 is SEHNR and CDR2 is FQNEAQ in the germline V gene (reference sequence). The CDR3 loop reads CASSSLGLAGAYEQYF. The CDR3 bases are TGTGCCAGCAGCTCCCTGGGTTTAGCGGGGGCCTACGAGCAGTACTTC.

With respect to this clone: The identical CDR3 is also encoded by other nucleotide sequences in the sample. The rearrangement links TRBV7-9 to TRBJ2-3, with 10 positions matching TRBD2. Germline CDR1 is SEHNR and CDR2 is FQNEAQ (reference sequence). The V gene end was trimmed by 3 bases and the J gene end by 5 bases; junction bases not matched to a gene: 5. The CDR3 is made up of 15 amino acids. CDR3 sequence (DNA): TGTGCCAGCAGCTTGGAACTAGCGGGGCGAGATACGCAGTATTTT. It translates to CASSLELAGRDTQYF.

V gene TRBV7-7 combines with J gene TRBJ2-2; TRBD2 is a possible D gene (6 bases). This CDR3 comprises 14 residues. Trimming shortened V by 2 bases and J by 4 bases, and 8 bases separated the two germline ends. Germline CDR1 SSHAT, CDR2 FNYEAQ (reference sequence). CDR3 protein: CASSLRLGTGELFF. DNA of the CDR3: TGTGCCAGCAGCTTACGACTAGGCACCGGGGAGCTGTTTTTT.

The V and J genes are TRBV7-3 and TRBJ2-3; 10 positions agree with TRBD2. This CDR3 region has 20 residues. The V gene end was trimmed by 2 bases and the J gene end by 3 bases; junction bases not matched to a gene: 17. Germline V gene lookup returns CDR1 SGHTA and CDR2 FQGTGA. Here the CDR3 reads CASSLVPISGGASRTDTQYF. CDR3 nucleotide sequence: TGTGCCAGCAGCTTAGTCCCAATCAGCGGGGGGGCAAGTAGGACAGATACGCAGTATTTT.

The chain combines TRBV11-2 with TRBJ2-7, with TRBD1 matching 7 bases. Germline CDR1 is SGHAT and CDR2 is FQNNGV. The CDR3 is 15 residues long. V was pared by 6 bases and J by 6 bases, with 14 bases of the junction left unmatched. In DNA form, the CDR3 reads TGTGCCAGCAGTCCCCTGACAGGGAAGGTCTCCGAGCAGTACTTC. This encodes CASSPLTGKVSEQYF.